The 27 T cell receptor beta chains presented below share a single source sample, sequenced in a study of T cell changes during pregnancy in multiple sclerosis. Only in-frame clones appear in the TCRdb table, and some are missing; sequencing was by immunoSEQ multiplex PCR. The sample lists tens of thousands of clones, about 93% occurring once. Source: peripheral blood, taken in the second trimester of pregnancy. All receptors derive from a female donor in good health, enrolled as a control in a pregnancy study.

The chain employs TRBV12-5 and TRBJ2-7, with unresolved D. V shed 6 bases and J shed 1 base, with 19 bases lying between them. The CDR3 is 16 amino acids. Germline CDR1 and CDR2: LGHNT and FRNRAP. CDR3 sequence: CASGQITKTHSYEQYF. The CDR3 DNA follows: TGTGCTAGTGGCCAAATCACAAAGACTCATTCCTACGAGCAGTACTTC.

The CDR3 sequence is CASSQPGMRVRQYF. CDR3 in DNA: TGCGCCAGCAGCCAGCCTGGAATGAGGGTACGGCAGTACTTC. The chain combines TRBV4-1 with TRBJ2-7; a possible D gene is TRBD2 (5 bases). The V end was cut by 3 bases, the J end by 9 bases, with 18 bases between. The CDR3 extends over 14 amino acids. CDR1 is MGHRA, CDR2 YSYEKL, per germline.

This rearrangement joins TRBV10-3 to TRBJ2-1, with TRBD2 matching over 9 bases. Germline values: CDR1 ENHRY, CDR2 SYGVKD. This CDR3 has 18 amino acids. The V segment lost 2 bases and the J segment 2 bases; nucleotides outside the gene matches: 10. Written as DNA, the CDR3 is TGTGCCATCAGTGAGGGGCTAGCGGGAACAATAACCTACAATGAGCAGTTCTTC. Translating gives CAISEGLAGTITYNEQFF.

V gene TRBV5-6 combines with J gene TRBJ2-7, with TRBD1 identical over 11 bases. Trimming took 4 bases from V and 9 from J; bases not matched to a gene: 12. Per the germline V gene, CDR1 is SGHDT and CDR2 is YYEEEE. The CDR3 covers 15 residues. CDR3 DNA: TGTGCCAGCAGCCCGGGGGGGACAGGGGGTTCAGTGCAGTACTTC. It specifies CASSPGGTGGSVQYF. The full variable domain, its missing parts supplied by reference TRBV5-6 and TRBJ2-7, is DAGVTQSPTHLIKTRGQQVTLRCSPKSGHDTVSWYQQALGQGPQFIFQYYEEEERQRGNFPDRFSGHQFPNYSSELNVNALLLGDSALYLCASSPGGTGGSVQYFGPGTRLTVT.

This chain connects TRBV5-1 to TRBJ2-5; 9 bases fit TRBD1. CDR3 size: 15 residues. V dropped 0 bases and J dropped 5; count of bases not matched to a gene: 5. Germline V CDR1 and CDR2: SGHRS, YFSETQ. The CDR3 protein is CASSLGRTGAETQYF. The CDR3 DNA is TGCGCCAGCAGCTTGGGCCGGACAGGGGCGGAGACCCAGTACTTC.

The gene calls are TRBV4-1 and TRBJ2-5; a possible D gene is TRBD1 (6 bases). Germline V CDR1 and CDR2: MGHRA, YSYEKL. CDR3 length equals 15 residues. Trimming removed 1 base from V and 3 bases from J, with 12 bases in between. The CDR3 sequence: CASSQAGTQKETQYF. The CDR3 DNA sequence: TGCGCCAGCAGCCAAGCCGGGACACAGAAAGAGACCCAGTACTTC.

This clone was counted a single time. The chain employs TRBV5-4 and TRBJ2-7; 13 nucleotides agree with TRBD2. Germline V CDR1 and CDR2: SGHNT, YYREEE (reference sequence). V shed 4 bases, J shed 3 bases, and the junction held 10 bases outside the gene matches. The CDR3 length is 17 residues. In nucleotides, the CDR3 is TGTGCCAGCAGCAAGGGACTAGCGGGATCTATTGTCTACGAGCAGTACTTC. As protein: CASSKGLAGSIVYEQYF.

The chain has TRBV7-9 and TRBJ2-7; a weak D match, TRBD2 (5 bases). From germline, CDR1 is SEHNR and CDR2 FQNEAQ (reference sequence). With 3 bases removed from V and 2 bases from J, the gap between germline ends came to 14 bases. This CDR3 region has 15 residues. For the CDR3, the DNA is TGTGCCAGCAGCTTCTTTAGCGATATTACCTACGAGCAGTACTTC. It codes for CASSFFSDITYEQYF.

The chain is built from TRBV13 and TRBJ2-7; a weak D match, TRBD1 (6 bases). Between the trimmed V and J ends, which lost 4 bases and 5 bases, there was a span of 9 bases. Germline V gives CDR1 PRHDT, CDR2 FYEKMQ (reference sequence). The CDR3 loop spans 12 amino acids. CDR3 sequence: CASSSTGNEQYF. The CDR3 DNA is TGTGCCAGCAGCTCAACAGGGAACGAGCAGTACTTC.

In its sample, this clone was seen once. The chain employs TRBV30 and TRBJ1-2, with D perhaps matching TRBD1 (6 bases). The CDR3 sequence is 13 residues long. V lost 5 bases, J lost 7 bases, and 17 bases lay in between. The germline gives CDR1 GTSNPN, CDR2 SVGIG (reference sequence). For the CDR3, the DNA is TGTGCCTGGCGTAACGGGGTAGGGGGTGGCTACACCTTC. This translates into CAWRNGVGGGYTF.

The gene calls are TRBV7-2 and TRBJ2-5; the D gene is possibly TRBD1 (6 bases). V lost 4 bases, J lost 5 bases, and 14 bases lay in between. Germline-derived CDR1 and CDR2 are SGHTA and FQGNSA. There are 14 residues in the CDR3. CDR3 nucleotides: TGTGCCAGCAGCTCCAGGGGACATAGGGAGACCCAGTACTTC. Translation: CASSSRGHRETQYF.

As DNA, the CDR3 is TGTGCCAGCAGTTCGGACAACCTCCCTGAAGCTTTCTTT. Translation gives CASSSDNLPEAFF. V gene TRBV28 combines with J gene TRBJ1-1; D may be TRBD1 (5 bases). This CDR3 is built from 13 residues. V lost 4 bases to trimming and J lost 6 bases, with 12 bases between them. The germline gives CDR1 MDHEN, CDR2 SYDVKM. The full variable domain, rest sourced from reference TRBV28 and TRBJ1-1, is DVKVTQSSRYLVKRTGEKVFLECVQDMDHENMFWYRQDPGLGLRLIYFSYDVKMKEKGDIPEGYSVSREKKERFSLILESASTNQTSMYLCASSSDNLPEAFFGQGTRLTVV.

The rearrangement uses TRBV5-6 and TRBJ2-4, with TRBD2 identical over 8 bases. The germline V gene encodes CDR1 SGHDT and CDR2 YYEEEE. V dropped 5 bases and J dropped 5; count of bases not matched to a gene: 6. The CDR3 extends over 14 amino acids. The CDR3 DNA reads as TGTGCCAGCAGGGGACTAGGCGAGGAAAACATTCAGTACTTC. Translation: CASRGLGEENIQYF. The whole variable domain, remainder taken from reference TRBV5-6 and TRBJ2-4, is DAGVTQSPTHLIKTRGQQVTLRCSPKSGHDTVSWYQQALGQGPQFIFQYYEEEERQRGNFPDRFSGHQFPNYSSELNVNALLLGDSALYLCASRGLGEENIQYFGAGTRLSVL.

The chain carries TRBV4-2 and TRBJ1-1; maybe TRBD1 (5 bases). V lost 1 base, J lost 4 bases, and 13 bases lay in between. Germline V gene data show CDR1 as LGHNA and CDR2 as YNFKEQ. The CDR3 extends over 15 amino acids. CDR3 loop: CASSQALLGGTEAFF. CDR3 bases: TGTGCCAGCAGCCAAGCCCTGCTGGGGGGCACTGAAGCTTTCTTT.

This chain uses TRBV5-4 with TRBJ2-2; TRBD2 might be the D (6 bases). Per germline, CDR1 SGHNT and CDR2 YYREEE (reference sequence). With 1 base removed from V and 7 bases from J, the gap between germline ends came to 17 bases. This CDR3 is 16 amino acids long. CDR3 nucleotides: TGTGCCAGCAGCTTGCCTTCGGCGGGAACCGGCGGGGAGCTGTTTTTT. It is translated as CASSLPSAGTGGELFF.

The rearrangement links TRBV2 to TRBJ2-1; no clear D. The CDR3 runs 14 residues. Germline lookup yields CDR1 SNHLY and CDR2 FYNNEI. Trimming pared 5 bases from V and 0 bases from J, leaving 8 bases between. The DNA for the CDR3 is TGTGCCAGCAGTTTAACGAGCTCCTACAATGAGCAGTTCTTC. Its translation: CASSLTSSYNEQFF.

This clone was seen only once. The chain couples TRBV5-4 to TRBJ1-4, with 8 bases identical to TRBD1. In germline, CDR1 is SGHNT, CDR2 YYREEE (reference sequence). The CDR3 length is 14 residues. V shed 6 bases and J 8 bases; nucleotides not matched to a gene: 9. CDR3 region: CASTVDRVGEKLFF. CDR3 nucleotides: TGTGCCAGCACTGTGGACAGGGTTGGAGAAAAACTGTTTTTT. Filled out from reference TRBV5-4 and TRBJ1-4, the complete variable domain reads ETGVTQSPTHLIKTRGQQVTLRCSSQSGHNTVSWYQQALGQGPQFIFQYYREEENGRGNFPPRFSGLQFPNYSSELNVNALELDDSALYLCASTVDRVGEKLFFGSGTQLSVL.

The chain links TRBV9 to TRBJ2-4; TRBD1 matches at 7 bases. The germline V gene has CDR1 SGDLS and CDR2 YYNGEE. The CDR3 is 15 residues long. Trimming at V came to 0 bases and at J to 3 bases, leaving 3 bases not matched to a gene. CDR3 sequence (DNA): TGTGCCAGCAGCGTAGGGACAGGAGACAAAAACATTCAGTACTTC. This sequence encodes CASSVGTGDKNIQYF.

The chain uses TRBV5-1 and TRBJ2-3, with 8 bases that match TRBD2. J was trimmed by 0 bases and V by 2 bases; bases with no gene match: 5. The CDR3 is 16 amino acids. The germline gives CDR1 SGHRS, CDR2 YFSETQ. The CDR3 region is CASSLVGTRSTDTQYF. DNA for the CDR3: TGCGCCAGCAGCTTAGTTGGGACTAGGAGCACAGATACGCAGTATTTT.

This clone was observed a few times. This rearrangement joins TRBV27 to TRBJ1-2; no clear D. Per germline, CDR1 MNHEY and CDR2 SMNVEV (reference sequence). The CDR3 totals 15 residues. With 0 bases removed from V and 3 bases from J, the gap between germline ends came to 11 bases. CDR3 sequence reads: CASSLSAVGYYGYTF. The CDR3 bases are TGTGCCAGCAGTTTATCGGCGGTAGGATACTATGGCTACACCTTC.

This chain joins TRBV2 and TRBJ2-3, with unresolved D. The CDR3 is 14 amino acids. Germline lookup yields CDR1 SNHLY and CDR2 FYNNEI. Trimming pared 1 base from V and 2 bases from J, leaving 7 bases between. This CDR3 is CASSEVSVTDTQYF. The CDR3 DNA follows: TGTGCCAGCAGTGAAGTCAGCGTCACAGATACGCAGTATTTT.

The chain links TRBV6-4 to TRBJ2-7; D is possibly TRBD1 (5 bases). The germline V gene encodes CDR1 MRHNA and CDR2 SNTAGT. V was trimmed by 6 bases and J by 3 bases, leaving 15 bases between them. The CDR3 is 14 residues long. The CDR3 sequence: CASSHPTGFYEQYF. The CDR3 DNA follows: TGTGCCAGCAGCCATCCTACAGGATTCTACGAGCAGTACTTC.

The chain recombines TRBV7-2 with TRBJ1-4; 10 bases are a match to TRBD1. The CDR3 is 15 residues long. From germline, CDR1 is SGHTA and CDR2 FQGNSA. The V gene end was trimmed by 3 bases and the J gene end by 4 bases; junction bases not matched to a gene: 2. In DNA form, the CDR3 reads TGTGCCAGCAGCTTGCGGACAGGGGGTAATGAAAAACTGTTTTTT. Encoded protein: CASSLRTGGNEKLFF.

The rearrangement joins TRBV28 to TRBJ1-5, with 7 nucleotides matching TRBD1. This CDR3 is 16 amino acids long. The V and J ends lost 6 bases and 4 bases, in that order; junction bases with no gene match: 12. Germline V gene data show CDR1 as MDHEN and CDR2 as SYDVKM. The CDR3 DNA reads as TGTGCCAGCAGGGTTTCCTTTACAGGGGTTAATCAGCCCCAGCATTTT. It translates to CASRVSFTGVNQPQHF.

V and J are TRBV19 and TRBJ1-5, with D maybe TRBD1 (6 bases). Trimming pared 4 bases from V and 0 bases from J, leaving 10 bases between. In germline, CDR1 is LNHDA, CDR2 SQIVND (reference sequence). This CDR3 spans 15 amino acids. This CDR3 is CASSRDILSNQPQHF. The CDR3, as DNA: TGTGCCAGTAGTAGGGACATCCTTAGCAATCAGCCCCAGCATTTT.

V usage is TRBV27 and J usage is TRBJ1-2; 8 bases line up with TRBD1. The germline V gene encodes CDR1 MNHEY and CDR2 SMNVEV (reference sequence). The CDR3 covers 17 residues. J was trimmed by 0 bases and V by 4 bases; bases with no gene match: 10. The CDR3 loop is CASSSSQGAGANYGYTF. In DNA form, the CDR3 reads TGTGCCAGCAGTTCATCCCAGGGGGCAGGGGCTAACTATGGCTACACCTTC.

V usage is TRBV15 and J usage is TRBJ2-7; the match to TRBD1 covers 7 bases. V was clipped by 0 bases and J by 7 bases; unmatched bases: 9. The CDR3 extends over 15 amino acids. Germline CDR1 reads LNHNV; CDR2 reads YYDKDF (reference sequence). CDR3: CATSRDRVVRGEQYF. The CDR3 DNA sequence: TGTGCCACCAGCAGAGATCGCGTTGTCAGGGGGGAGCAGTACTTC.